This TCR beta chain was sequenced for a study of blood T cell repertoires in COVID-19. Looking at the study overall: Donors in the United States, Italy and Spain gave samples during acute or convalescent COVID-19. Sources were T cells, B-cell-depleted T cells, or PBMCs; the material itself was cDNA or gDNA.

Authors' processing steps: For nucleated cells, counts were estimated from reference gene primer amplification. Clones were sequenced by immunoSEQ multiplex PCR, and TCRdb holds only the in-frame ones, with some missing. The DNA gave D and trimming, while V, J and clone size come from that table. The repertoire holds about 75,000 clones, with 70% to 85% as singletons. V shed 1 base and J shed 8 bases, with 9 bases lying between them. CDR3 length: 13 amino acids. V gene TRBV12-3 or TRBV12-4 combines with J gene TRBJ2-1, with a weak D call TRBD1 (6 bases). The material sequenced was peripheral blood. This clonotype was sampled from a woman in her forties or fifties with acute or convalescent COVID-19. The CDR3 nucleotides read TGTGCCAGCAGTTTAGGGGGGCCGCATGAGCAGTTCTTC. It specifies CASSLGGPHEQFF.